A single sample is the source of the 22 T cell receptor beta chains below, sequenced in a study of OX40 agonist ivuxolimab in advanced cancers. Some clones are missing from TCRdb's copy, which holds only in-frame ones; the method was immunoSEQ multiplex PCR. The sample has fewer than 30,000 clones; 70% to 90% are singletons. The source was CD4+ or CD8+ T cells sorted from blood, collected in a trial of the OX40 agonist ivuxolimab. The receptors here all came from an adult with an advanced solid tumor such as melanoma, head and neck, liver or kidney cancer.

V gene TRBV29-1 combines with J gene TRBJ2-1; 8 nucleotides align to TRBD1. Germline-derived CDR1 and CDR2 are SQVTM and ANQGSEA. Trimming removed 4 bases from V and 2 bases from J; junction bases left unmatched: 16. The CDR3 totals 18 residues. For the CDR3, the DNA is TGCAGCGTTGTAGCGGCAGGGGGCGATCAGATCCCCTACAATGAGCAGTTCTTC. Encoded protein: CSVVAAGGDQIPYNEQFF.

The chain recombines TRBV19 with TRBJ1-2; the match to TRBD1 covers 7 bases. The ends lost 6 bases at V and 7 bases at J; junction bases unmatched: 8. CDR3 length: 13 amino acids. Germline V CDR1 and CDR2: LNHDA, SQIVND (reference sequence). The DNA for the CDR3 is TGTGCCAGTAGCTTCACAGGGGAAAGTGGCTACACCTTC. Translated: CASSFTGESGYTF.

This chain connects TRBV6-1 to TRBJ2-7; 8 nucleotides agree with TRBD1. CDR3 length: 14 amino acids. J was trimmed by 0 bases and V by 9 bases; bases with no gene match: 7. The germline gives CDR1 MNHNS, CDR2 SASEGT. CDR3 coding DNA: TGTGCCAGTTCGGACAGGGAATACTCCTACGAGCAGTACTTC. Translated: CASSDREYSYEQYF.

CDR3 nucleotides: TGTGCCAGCACCATAAGCGGGGGAGGTTCACCCCTCCACTTT. It specifies CASTISGGGSPLHF. The chain links TRBV6-1 to TRBJ1-6; possibly TRBD1 for D (5 bases). Germline V CDR1 and CDR2: MNHNS, SASEGT. The CDR3 consists of 14 residues. V lost 7 bases, J lost 9 bases, and 16 bases lay in between.

The gene calls are TRBV6-1 and TRBJ1-2, with TRBD1 identical over 7 bases. CDR1 and CDR2 (germline): MNHNS, SASEGT. This CDR3 contains 15 residues. J was trimmed by 2 bases and V by 6 bases; bases with no gene match: 9. The CDR3 sequence: CASRDTGVSNYGYTF. As DNA, the CDR3 is TGTGCCAGCAGGGATACAGGGGTATCGAACTATGGCTACACCTTC.

The chain links TRBV6-1 to TRBJ2-7; 8 nucleotides line up with TRBD2. CDR1 and CDR2 (germline): MNHNS, SASEGT. The CDR3 has 13 residues. Trimming at V came to 8 bases and at J to 2 bases, leaving 5 bases not matched to a gene. This chain's CDR3 is CASQAGAPYEQYF. The CDR3 DNA follows: TGTGCCAGCCAAGCGGGGGCCCCCTACGAGCAGTACTTC.

The gene calls are TRBV11-3 and TRBJ2-1; D is perhaps TRBD2 (5 bases). CDR1 and CDR2 from the germline V gene are SGHNT and YENEEA. V lost 8 bases, J lost 10 bases, and 9 bases lay in between. The CDR3 is 10 amino acids. DNA for the CDR3: TGTGCCAGCTCCGGGATCGAGCAGTTCTTC. Its protein is CASSGIEQFF.

The chain recombines TRBV6-5 with TRBJ2-7; 7 positions match TRBD1. The CDR3 contains 13 residues. Germline CDR1 reads MNHEY; CDR2 reads SVGAGI. V gave up 9 bases and J gave up 0 bases; unmatched junction bases: 5. This CDR3 is CASEGQSSYEQYF. The DNA of the CDR3 is TGTGCCAGTGAGGGACAGTCCTCCTACGAGCAGTACTTC.

The CDR3 here is CASSTGTGGVYEQYF. The CDR3 nucleotides read TGTGCCAGTAGTACCGGGACAGGGGGAGTCTACGAGCAGTACTTC. The V call is TRBV19, the J call TRBJ2-7, with 11 bases matching TRBD1. Germline CDR1 is LNHDA and CDR2 is SQIVND (reference sequence). V shed 4 bases, J shed 3 bases, and the junction held 5 bases outside the gene matches. The CDR3 is 15 residues long.

This chain uses TRBV13 with TRBJ2-5; TRBD2 matches at 10 bases. After removal of 8 bases from V and 4 bases from J, the junction contained 16 bases not matched to a gene. Looked up from germline, CDR1 is PRHDT and CDR2 is FYEKMQ (reference sequence). This CDR3 contains 17 residues. The CDR3 here is CASAARGLAGVGETQYF. The DNA for the CDR3 is TGTGCCAGCGCCGCGAGGGGTCTAGCGGGAGTAGGAGAGACCCAGTACTTC. Filled out from reference TRBV13 and TRBJ2-5, the complete variable domain reads AAGVIQSPRHLIKEKRETATLKCYPIPRHDTVYWYQQGPGQDPQFLISFYEKMQSDKGSIPDRFSAQQFSDYHSELNMSSLELGDSALYFCASAARGLAGVGETQYFGPGTRLLVL.

The chain couples TRBV25-1 to TRBJ2-5; tentative D call: TRBD2 (6 bases). Germline lookup yields CDR1 MGHDK and CDR2 SYGVNS. The V end lost 5 bases, the J end lost 3 bases, and 19 bases lay between the germline ends. This CDR3 is built from 16 residues. The CDR3 spells CASSPRVNWGEETQYF. As DNA, the CDR3 is TGTGCCAGCAGTCCCCGTGTGAATTGGGGGGAAGAGACCCAGTACTTC.

This clone showed up just once. J is TRBJ2-5 and V is TRBV4-1, with a tentative D call TRBD1 (5 bases). V was clipped by 5 bases and J by 1 base, with 17 bases between them. The CDR3 runs to 16 residues. The germline CDR1 and CDR2 sequences are MGHRA and YSYEKL. The CDR3 coding sequence is TGCGCCAGCAGCGTAGGGCCTATGGGGCTCCAAGAGACCCAGTACTTC. This translates into CASSVGPMGLQETQYF.

The chain carries TRBV27 and TRBJ2-3; D unresolved. The CDR3 runs 13 residues. Germline lookup yields CDR1 MNHEY and CDR2 SMNVEV (reference sequence). Trimming cost V 2 bases and J 1 base, with 4 bases left between them. The CDR3: CASSLSRTDTQYF. The CDR3 nucleotides read TGTGCCAGCAGTTTAAGCCGCACAGATACGCAGTATTTT.

In its sample, this clone ranks as medium-sized. Other nucleotide sequences in the sample specify the same CDR3. The chain carries TRBV11-3 and TRBJ2-1; 7 bases map to TRBD2. The V and J ends lost 4 bases and 0 bases, in that order; junction bases with no gene match: 6. Germline CDR1 SGHNT, CDR2 YENEEA. The CDR3 contains 16 residues. For the CDR3, the DNA is TGTGCCAGCAGCTCAAGACTAGCCGGCTCCTACAATGAGCAGTTCTTC. This translates into CASSSRLAGSYNEQFF.

This chain uses TRBV11-2 with TRBJ2-3, with D maybe TRBD2 (6 bases). From germline, CDR1 is SGHAT and CDR2 FQNNGV. V was shortened by 5 bases and J by 3 bases, with 9 bases between the two germline ends. CDR3 size: 13 residues. The DNA for the CDR3 is TGTGCCAGCAGCACGGGACTTACAGATACGCAGTATTTT. Its protein is CASSTGLTDTQYF.

This chain links TRBV4-1 with TRBJ2-3; TRBD2 matches 11 bases. Trimming at V came to 0 bases and at J to 5 bases, leaving 4 bases not matched to a gene. The CDR3 is made up of 16 amino acids. CDR1 and CDR2 (germline): MGHRA, YSYEKL. The DNA of the CDR3 is TGCGCCAGCAGCCAAGAAGCTAGCGGGAGGTTAGATACGCAGTATTTT. Translating it yields CASSQEASGRLDTQYF.

The rearrangement links TRBV4-1 to TRBJ2-1; TRBD2 matches 8 bases. This CDR3 is 16 amino acids long. Germline values: CDR1 MGHRA, CDR2 YSYEKL. V was clipped by 4 bases and J by 4 bases; unmatched bases: 9. CDR3 nucleotides: TGCGCCAGCAGCCTTACCAGCGGGAGACCTTACAATGAGCAGTTCTTC. Protein sequence: CASSLTSGRPYNEQFF.

The genes are TRBV10-3 and TRBJ2-7, with TRBD2 as a possible D gene (6 bases). The V end lost 4 bases, the J end lost 1 base, and 23 bases lay between the germline ends. This CDR3 has 18 residues. CDR1 and CDR2 from the germline V gene are ENHRY and SYGVKD. CDR3 sequence (DNA): TGTGCCATCAGTGGGCCCTCTCCCCGTCTAGCGAAGTCCTACGAGCAGTACTTC. Its protein product is CAISGPSPRLAKSYEQYF.

This chain links TRBV9 with TRBJ2-1, with 12 bases that match TRBD2. This CDR3 contains 16 residues. Germline values: CDR1 SGDLS, CDR2 YYNGEE. J gave up 6 bases and V 2 bases, and 6 bases lay outside the gene matches. The CDR3 coding sequence is TGTGCCAGCAGCGTTGGACTAGCGGGGTGGGGCAATGAGCAGTTCTTC. It codes for CASSVGLAGWGNEQFF.

V gene TRBV6-1 combines with J gene TRBJ2-3; TRBD1 matches 7 bases. CDR1 and CDR2 from the germline V gene are MNHNS and SASEGT. The CDR3 is made up of 15 amino acids. V lost 9 bases, J lost 13 bases, and 22 bases stayed unmatched. CDR3 sequence reads: CASVPTIYDRDQEYF. The CDR3 DNA follows: TGTGCCAGTGTCCCAACTATATACGACAGGGACCAGGAGTATTTT.

This chain connects TRBV15 to TRBJ1-2; D is unresolved. V lost 5 bases and J 0 bases, leaving 7 bases between the germline ends. The CDR3 length is 13 residues. Per the germline V gene, CDR1 is LNHNV and CDR2 is YYDKDF (reference sequence). The CDR3 region is CATSSQANYGYTF. The CDR3 DNA sequence: TGTGCCACCAGCTCTCAGGCTAACTATGGCTACACCTTC.

V usage is TRBV6-5 and J usage is TRBJ1-2, with TRBD1 as a possible D gene (5 bases). V lost 0 bases and J lost 1, with 12 bases in between. In germline, CDR1 is MNHEY, CDR2 SVGAGI. The CDR3 length is 16 residues. The CDR3 protein is CASSYSRGGINYGYTF. DNA of the CDR3: TGTGCCAGCAGTTACTCCCGGGGGGGTATTAACTATGGCTACACCTTC.